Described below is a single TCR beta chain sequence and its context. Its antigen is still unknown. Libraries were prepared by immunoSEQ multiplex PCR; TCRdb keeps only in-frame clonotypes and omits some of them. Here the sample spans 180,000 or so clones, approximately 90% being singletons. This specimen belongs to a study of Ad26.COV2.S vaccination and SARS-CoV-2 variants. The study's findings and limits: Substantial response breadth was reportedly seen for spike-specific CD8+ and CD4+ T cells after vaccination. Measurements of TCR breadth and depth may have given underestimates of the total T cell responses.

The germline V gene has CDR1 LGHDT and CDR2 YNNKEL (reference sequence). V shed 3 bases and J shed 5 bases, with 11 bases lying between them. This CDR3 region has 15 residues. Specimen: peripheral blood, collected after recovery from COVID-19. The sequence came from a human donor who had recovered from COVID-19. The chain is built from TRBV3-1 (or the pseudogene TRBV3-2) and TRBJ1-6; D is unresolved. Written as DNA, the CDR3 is TGTGCCAGCAGCCAGTGGACCGTCGATAATTCACCCCTCCACTTT. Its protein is CASSQWTVDNSPLHF.